This TCR beta chain was recovered during a study of CD8 T cells in ankylosing spondylitis. V was cut by 4 bases and J by 2 bases, with 12 bases left in between. The CDR3 sequence is 15 residues long. This clonotype was detected ten times or more. TCRdb analysed the 5' RACE reads with MiXCR anew, one entry per CDR3 protein. The sample lists 200,000 to 300,000 distinct CDR3 sequences; about 11% were seen once. This chain uses TRBV12-3 or TRBV12-4 with TRBJ2-1, with D perhaps TRBD1 (6 bases). Sequenced input: blood, either unsorted or a sorted T cell fraction (not recorded which). This TCR was sampled from a male donor with ankylosing spondylitis or in good health (not recorded which). The CDR3 DNA reads as TGTGCCAGCAGTTCTCACGACAGGCCCTACAATGAGCAGTTCTTC. Amino acid sequence: CASSSHDRPYNEQFF.